Below are 21 T cell receptor beta chains sequenced from a single sample in a study of cytomegalovirus exposure and HLA in healthy donors. 60 Vbeta and 13 Jbeta primers were used in PCR. Using immunoSEQ multiplex PCR, the repertoire was profiled, and TCRdb retains in-frame clones only, with some absent. The sample consists of 90,000 to 95,000 clones, approximately 81% of them appearing once. Sequenced input: PBMCs. The receptors originated from a girl aged 2 to 9 in good health and CMV-seropositive.

This clone was seen just once. The CDR3 region is CASSSGLDQPQHF. For the CDR3, the DNA is TGTGCCAGCAGCTCCGGACTGGATCAGCCCCAGCATTTT. The V gene is TRBV7-9, the J gene TRBJ1-5; D remains ambiguous. V lost 4 bases to trimming and J lost 5 bases, with 9 bases between them. The V gene's germline CDR1 is SEHNR and CDR2 FQNEAQ (reference sequence). The CDR3 sequence is 13 residues long.

This chain links TRBV7-9 with TRBJ1-2; TRBD1 might be the D (5 bases). This CDR3 has 15 residues. Germline V CDR1 and CDR2: SEHNR, FQNEAQ (reference sequence). The V end lost 0 bases, the J end lost 4 bases, and 12 bases lay between the germline ends. The CDR3 loop is CASSLALGGTYGYTF. CDR3 DNA: TGTGCCAGCAGCTTAGCGCTCGGGGGGACCTATGGCTACACCTTC.

The CDR3 DNA is TGTGCCTGGGCGGACAGCTTGAACACTGAAGCTTTCTTT. Its translation is CAWADSLNTEAFF. The genes are TRBV30 and TRBJ1-1; TRBD1 might be the D (6 bases). The germline V gene encodes CDR1 GTSNPN and CDR2 SVGIG (reference sequence). V was trimmed by 5 bases and J by 0 bases, leaving 10 bases between them. This CDR3 comprises 13 residues.

This clone showed up just once. The CDR3 bases are TGTGCCAGCAGCGTAGCGGGAGGGGAACTTTACGAGCAGTACTTC. Residues: CASSVAGGELYEQYF. This chain uses TRBV9 with TRBJ2-7, with TRBD2 matching over 8 bases. This CDR3 contains 15 residues. Germline lookup yields CDR1 SGDLS and CDR2 YYNGEE. The trim removed 0 bases at V and 4 bases at J, leaving 6 bases unmatched.

The rearrangement uses TRBV6-1 and TRBJ2-5; no clear D gene. The V gene lost 3 bases and the J gene lost 6 bases, with 8 bases spanning the gap. CDR1 is MNHNS and CDR2 is SASEGT in the germline V gene. The CDR3 totals 12 residues. For the CDR3, the DNA is TGTGCCAGCAGTGAGATCAGAAAGACCCAGTACTTC. Amino acid sequence: CASSEIRKTQYF.

This CDR3 is CASIKTGRVYEQYF. The CDR3, as DNA: TGTGCCAGCATCAAAACGGGCAGGGTTTACGAGCAGTACTTC. The gene calls are TRBV28 and TRBJ2-7, with a weak D call TRBD1 (5 bases). The CDR3 loop spans 14 amino acids. CDR1 is MDHEN and CDR2 is SYDVKM in the germline V gene. Trimming left V 7 bases short and J 4 bases short, with 17 bases between.

This chain connects TRBV28 to TRBJ1-2; no clear D. Germline V CDR1 and CDR2: MDHEN, SYDVKM. The V and J ends lost 7 bases and 0 bases respectively, with 6 bases between them. This CDR3 spans 12 amino acids. The CDR3 here is CASISANYGYTF. DNA of the CDR3: TGTGCCAGCATCTCGGCTAACTATGGCTACACCTTC.

V is TRBV7-2 and J is TRBJ2-3; 13 positions match TRBD2. V was clipped by 3 bases and J by 7 bases; unmatched bases: 4. Germline CDR1 and CDR2: SGHTA and FQGNSA. The CDR3 contains 15 residues. Written as DNA, the CDR3 is TGTGCCAGCAGCTTTACTAGCGGGAGGGGAAATACGCAGTATTTT. This sequence encodes CASSFTSGRGNTQYF.

This clone was detected once. The rearrangement uses TRBV18 and TRBJ1-1; no clear D gene. The CDR3 totals 13 residues. Germline V CDR1 and CDR2: KGHSH, LQKENI. The germline V and J ends were trimmed by 0 bases and 5 bases, with 7 bases remaining between them. CDR3 bases: TGTGCCAGCTCACCACCGAGGAGGACTGAAGCTTTCTTT. It encodes CASSPPRRTEAFF.

The chain joins TRBV2 to TRBJ1-2; the D gene is possibly TRBD1 (5 bases). Germline-derived CDR1 and CDR2 are SNHLY and FYNNEI. V was clipped by 5 bases and J by 8 bases, with 21 bases between them. The CDR3 totals 15 residues. The CDR3 sequence: CASSSIDQGREGYTF. The CDR3 region has the DNA TGTGCCAGCAGTTCAATAGACCAGGGACGGGAGGGCTACACCTTC.

This sequence joins TRBV7-2 and TRBJ2-7; tentative D call: TRBD2 (6 bases). The ends were cut back, 3 bases at V and 0 bases at J, with 12 bases in the middle. The CDR3 spans 15 residues. CDR1 SGHTA and CDR2 FQGNSA come from the germline V gene. This CDR3 reads CASSFSGPSSYEQYF. The CDR3, as DNA: TGTGCCAGCAGCTTTAGCGGACCAAGCTCCTACGAGCAGTACTTC.

This clone was picked up a small number of times. This sequence joins TRBV28 and TRBJ1-1, with D perhaps matching TRBD1 (5 bases). V lost 5 bases and J lost 5, with 21 bases in between. Germline assignment: CDR1 MDHEN and CDR2 SYDVKM. The CDR3 length is 16 residues. Here the CDR3 DNA reads TGTGCCAGCAGTGCGGCAAACCGGCCCCGGGGGACTGAAGCTTTCTTT. Residues: CASSAANRPRGTEAFF.

Here the CDR3 DNA reads TGCAGCGTTGCTAACAGGGGGGGGACCCAGTACTTC. Translated, it gives CSVANRGGTQYF. The chain recombines TRBV29-1 with TRBJ2-5, with D maybe TRBD1 (8 bases). The CDR3 extends over 12 amino acids. Germline V gene data show CDR1 as SQVTM and CDR2 as ANQGSEA. V gave up 4 bases and J gave up 7 bases, with 13 bases separating them.

V is TRBV27 and J is TRBJ2-2; D not certain. Germline V gene data show CDR1 as MNHEY and CDR2 as SMNVEV (reference sequence). V was cut by 4 bases and J by 7 bases, with 7 bases left in between. The CDR3 is made up of 12 amino acids. CDR3 in DNA: TGTGCCAGCAGTTCCGTGTTCGGGGAGCTGTTTTTT. This translates into CASSSVFGELFF.

The chain employs TRBV28 and TRBJ2-5; tentatively, D is TRBD2 (5 bases). This CDR3 is 14 amino acids long. Germline V lookup: CDR1 MDHEN, CDR2 SYDVKM. V lost 5 bases and J 3 bases, leaving 13 bases between the germline ends. Here the CDR3 DNA reads TGTGCCAGCAGTCCGATGGACGGGGAAGAGACCCAGTACTTC. It encodes CASSPMDGEETQYF. Together with reference TRBV28 and TRBJ2-5, the CDR3 gives the full variable domain: DVKVTQSSRYLVKRTGEKVFLECVQDMDHENMFWYRQDPGLGLRLIYFSYDVKMKEKGDIPEGYSVSREKKERFSLILESASTNQTSMYLCASSPMDGEETQYFGPGTRLLVL.

This chain uses TRBV6-4 with TRBJ2-2; TRBD2 matches 10 bases. The CDR3 contains 16 residues. The germline gives CDR1 MRHNA, CDR2 SNTAGT. Trimming took 0 bases from V and 5 from J; bases not matched to a gene: 3. CDR3 in DNA: TGTGCCAGCAGTGACTCAGCGGGAGGGAGAACCGGGGAGCTGTTTTTT. Amino acid sequence: CASSDSAGGRTGELFF.

The chain recombines TRBV5-4 with TRBJ1-2; 8 positions agree with TRBD1. With V trimmed by 5 bases and J by 8 bases, 8 bases remained unmatched. Germline V CDR1 and CDR2: SGHNT, YYREEE (reference sequence). The CDR3 has 13 amino acids. The CDR3 DNA reads TGTGCCAGCAGTCTGCAGGGGGCTTGGGGCTACACCTTC. This codes for CASSLQGAWGYTF.

The genes are TRBV6-1 and TRBJ2-7; D is undetermined. CDR1 and CDR2 (germline): MNHNS, SASEGT. The CDR3 is made up of 16 amino acids. The V end lost 2 bases, the J end lost 0 bases, and 14 bases lay between the germline ends. The CDR3 DNA sequence: TGTGCCAGCAGTGAAACAGCAGCAAAGAGCTCCTACGAGCAGTACTTC. Translated, it gives CASSETAAKSSYEQYF.

The chain recombines TRBV19 with TRBJ1-1; possible D gene TRBD1, 5 bases. The CDR3 runs to 12 residues. Germline values: CDR1 LNHDA, CDR2 SQIVND (reference sequence). CDR3 sequence: CAVGGIGTEAFF. CDR3 DNA sequence: TGTGCTGTGGGGGGAATAGGCACTGAAGCTTTCTTT.

The gene calls are TRBV30 and TRBJ2-7; TRBD2 matches 8 bases. V lost 4 bases to trimming and J lost 6 bases; unmatched junction nucleotides: 8. Germline CDR1 is GTSNPN and CDR2 is SVGIG (reference sequence). CDR3 length: 13 amino acids. The CDR3 loop is CAWKPGLVSEQYF. The CDR3 bases are TGTGCCTGGAAGCCGGGACTAGTATCCGAGCAGTACTTC.

The J gene is TRBJ2-3, the V gene TRBV30, with D perhaps matching TRBD2 (6 bases). Trimming took off 2 bases at V and 4 bases at J, with 10 bases between the two ends. This CDR3 has 13 residues. Germline V gene data show CDR1 as GTSNPN and CDR2 as SVGIG (reference sequence). The CDR3 nucleotides read TGTGCCTGGAGTATGGGGGAGGCAGATACGCAGTATTTT. This codes for CAWSMGEADTQYF.